These T cell receptor beta chains were read from a single sample in a study of cytomegalovirus exposure and HLA in healthy donors. Data came from immunoSEQ multiplex PCR; TCRdb stores just in-frame clones and leaves some out. The repertoire has under 110,000 clones, about two thirds of them found once; the top ten carry roughly 2.8%. The sequencing sample was made of PBMCs. These receptors all stem from a female donor in good health and CMV-seronegative. Each CDR3 is given with its conserved first and last residue. Fields, in order: J gene, D gene, clone size, V gene, CDR3 protein, CDR3 DNA. A D gene is named only where the DNA matches it firmly. Expanded clones are given a class, and other clones once, few, many or no size at all.

j_call: TRBJ1-1
d_call: TRBD1
clone_size: once
v_call: TRBV5-1
cdr3_aa: CASSLLGQGMNTEAFF
cdr3_nt: TGCGCCAGCAGCTTGTTGGGACAGGGGATGAACACTGAAGCTTTCTTT

j_call: TRBJ2-7
d_call: NA
clone_size: NA
v_call: TRBV29-1
cdr3_aa: CSVVPRVDEQYF
cdr3_nt: TGCAGCGTTGTACCCAGGGTTGACGAGCAGTACTTC

j_call: TRBJ1-4
d_call: NA
clone_size: NA
v_call: TRBV7-9
cdr3_aa: CASSLNQDRQEKLFF
cdr3_nt: TGTGCCAGCAGCTTAAACCAGGACAGACAGGAAAAACTGTTTTTT

j_call: TRBJ1-1
d_call: NA
clone_size: NA
v_call: TRBV5-6
cdr3_aa: CASSLPGQLNEAFF
cdr3_nt: TGTGCCAGCAGCTTGCCCGGACAGTTGAATGAAGCTTTCTTT

j_call: TRBJ2-7
d_call: NA
clone_size: NA
v_call: TRBV7-6
cdr3_aa: CASSSQGEQYF
cdr3_nt: TGTGCCAGCAGCTCCCAGGGCGAGCAGTACTTC

j_call: TRBJ1-2
d_call: NA
clone_size: NA
v_call: TRBV27
cdr3_aa: CASSLRAGVGYTF
cdr3_nt: TGTGCCAGCAGTTTACGGGCAGGGGTAGGCTACACCTTC

j_call: TRBJ1-2
d_call: TRBD1
clone_size: NA
v_call: TRBV13
cdr3_aa: CASSSSPTTGNGYTF
cdr3_nt: TGTGCCAGCAGCTCATCCCCCACGACAGGGAATGGCTACACCTTC

j_call: TRBJ2-7
d_call: NA
clone_size: NA
v_call: TRBV21-1
cdr3_aa: CASSKGGGVDEQYF
cdr3_nt: TGTGCCAGCAGCAAAGGGGGAGGGGTTGACGAGCAGTACTTC

j_call: TRBJ2-1
d_call: NA
clone_size: few
v_call: TRBV11-2
cdr3_aa: CASSPLAGILNEQFF
cdr3_nt: TGTGCCAGCAGCCCTCTGGCGGGTATCCTAAATGAGCAGTTCTTC

j_call: TRBJ2-3
d_call: NA
clone_size: once
v_call: TRBV4-3
cdr3_aa: CASSQEGQGNTDTQYF
cdr3_nt: TGCGCCAGCAGCCAAGAAGGTCAGGGGAACACAGATACGCAGTATTTT

j_call: TRBJ2-1
d_call: TRBD2
clone_size: NA
v_call: TRBV5-4
cdr3_aa: CASSLSGNYNEQFF
cdr3_nt: TGTGCCAGCAGCTTGAGCGGGAACTACAATGAGCAGTTCTTC

j_call: TRBJ2-7
d_call: TRBD1
clone_size: NA
v_call: TRBV28
cdr3_aa: CASRGRGFYEQYF
cdr3_nt: TGTGCCAGCAGGGGCAGGGGGTTCTACGAGCAGTACTTC

j_call: TRBJ2-7
d_call: NA
clone_size: NA
v_call: TRBV2
cdr3_aa: CASSPGVSEQYF
cdr3_nt: TGTGCCAGCAGCCCCGGGGTAAGCGAGCAGTACTTC

j_call: TRBJ1-1
d_call: NA
clone_size: NA
v_call: TRBV5-1
cdr3_aa: CASSQRPEDTEAFF
cdr3_nt: TGCGCCAGCAGCCAGCGTCCGGAGGACACTGAAGCTTTCTTT

j_call: TRBJ1-6
d_call: NA
clone_size: few
v_call: TRBV18
cdr3_aa: CASSPLQGSASSPLHF
cdr3_nt: TGTGCCAGCTCACCACTGCAGGGCTCTGCGAGCTCACCCCTCCACTTT

j_call: TRBJ2-1
d_call: NA
clone_size: NA
v_call: TRBV19
cdr3_aa: CASSRTDSVAVNEQFF
cdr3_nt: TGTGCCAGTAGTCGGACCGACAGCGTGGCCGTCAATGAGCAGTTCTTC

j_call: TRBJ1-2
d_call: TRBD1
clone_size: NA
v_call: TRBV9
cdr3_aa: CASSGDRGGNYGYTF
cdr3_nt: TGTGCCAGCAGCGGAGACAGGGGAGGGAACTATGGCTACACCTTC

j_call: TRBJ2-1
d_call: TRBD2
clone_size: NA
v_call: TRBV7-8
cdr3_aa: CASSWMSGRARNEQFF
cdr3_nt: TGTGCCAGCAGCTGGATGAGCGGGAGGGCCAGGAATGAGCAGTTCTTC

j_call: TRBJ2-7
d_call: NA
clone_size: NA
v_call: TRBV27
cdr3_aa: CASSLEAGWSGEQYF
cdr3_nt: TGTGCCAGCAGTTTAGAGGCAGGGTGGTCAGGAGAGCAGTACTTC

j_call: TRBJ2-7
d_call: TRBD1
clone_size: NA
v_call: TRBV30
cdr3_aa: CAGTGASYEQYF
cdr3_nt: TGTGCCGGGACAGGGGCCAGCTACGAGCAGTACTTC

j_call: TRBJ1-2
d_call: NA
clone_size: NA
v_call: TRBV21-1
cdr3_aa: CASSKGNRGGYTF
cdr3_nt: TGTGCCAGCAGCAAAGGAAACAGGGGTGGCTACACCTTC

j_call: TRBJ1-5
d_call: NA
clone_size: NA
v_call: TRBV28
cdr3_aa: CASSPRGSNQPQHF
cdr3_nt: TGTGCCAGCAGCCCCAGGGGCAGCAATCAGCCCCAGCATTTT

j_call: TRBJ2-7
d_call: NA
clone_size: NA
v_call: TRBV6-5
cdr3_aa: CASRRGSSYEQYF
cdr3_nt: TGTGCCAGCAGACGAGGAAGCTCCTACGAGCAGTACTTC

j_call: TRBJ2-3
d_call: NA
clone_size: NA
v_call: TRBV11-3
cdr3_aa: CASSSGGVGDTQYF
cdr3_nt: TGTGCCAGCAGCTCCGGCGGGGTAGGAGATACGCAGTATTTT

j_call: TRBJ1-2
d_call: NA
clone_size: NA
v_call: TRBV5-1
cdr3_aa: CASSRNGTRVGYTF
cdr3_nt: TGCGCCAGCAGCAGGAACGGGACACGGGTTGGCTACACCTTC

j_call: TRBJ2-1
d_call: NA
clone_size: NA
v_call: TRBV2
cdr3_aa: CASNQAIYNEQFF
cdr3_nt: TGTGCCAGCAACCAGGCGATCTACAATGAGCAGTTCTTC

j_call: TRBJ1-5
d_call: NA
clone_size: NA
v_call: TRBV28
cdr3_aa: CASTEGRLQPQHF
cdr3_nt: TGTGCCAGCACCGAAGGGAGGCTGCAGCCCCAGCATTTT

j_call: TRBJ1-6
d_call: TRBD1
clone_size: NA
v_call: TRBV27
cdr3_aa: CASSPGQGGSPLHF
cdr3_nt: TGTGCCAGCAGTCCAGGACAGGGCGGTTCACCCCTCCACTTT

j_call: TRBJ2-4
d_call: TRBD2
clone_size: NA
v_call: TRBV5-4
cdr3_aa: CASSWGLAGAGNIQYF
cdr3_nt: TGTGCCAGCAGCTGGGGACTAGCGGGAGCGGGAAACATTCAGTACTTC

j_call: TRBJ1-2
d_call: NA
clone_size: NA
v_call: TRBV5-1
cdr3_aa: CASRLGALDRLYGYTF
cdr3_nt: TGCGCCAGCCGCCTGGGGGCCCTCGACAGGCTCTATGGCTACACCTTC

j_call: TRBJ2-5
d_call: TRBD1
clone_size: NA
v_call: TRBV29-1
cdr3_aa: CSVVTGGTQYF
cdr3_nt: TGCAGCGTTGTGACAGGGGGGACCCAGTACTTC

j_call: TRBJ2-6
d_call: NA
clone_size: few
v_call: TRBV5-4
cdr3_aa: CASSSGYRSSGANVLTF
cdr3_nt: TGTGCCAGCAGTTCAGGGTATCGGAGCTCTGGGGCCAACGTCCTGACTTTC

j_call: TRBJ2-7
d_call: TRBD2
clone_size: NA
v_call: TRBV5-1
cdr3_aa: CASSLRSETSVPSSSYEQYF
cdr3_nt: TGCGCCAGCAGCTTAAGGTCAGAGACTAGCGTACCTAGTAGCTCCTACGAGCAGTACTTC

j_call: TRBJ2-2
d_call: TRBD1
clone_size: NA
v_call: TRBV9
cdr3_aa: CASSPQTGGTGELFF
cdr3_nt: TGTGCCAGCAGCCCTCAGACAGGGGGCACCGGGGAGCTGTTTTTT

j_call: TRBJ2-3
d_call: NA
clone_size: NA
v_call: TRBV5-1
cdr3_aa: CASSSRWLARTNTQYF
cdr3_nt: TGCGCCAGCAGCTCGAGGTGGCTAGCGCGCACGAATACGCAGTATTTT

j_call: TRBJ2-5
d_call: NA
clone_size: NA
v_call: TRBV7-9
cdr3_aa: CASSLSGWQETQYF
cdr3_nt: TGTGCCAGCAGCTTATCGGGGTGGCAAGAGACCCAGTACTTC

j_call: TRBJ1-5
d_call: NA
clone_size: NA
v_call: TRBV5-1
cdr3_aa: CASSLSQNQPQHF
cdr3_nt: TGCGCCAGCAGCTTGAGTCAGAATCAGCCCCAGCATTTT

j_call: TRBJ1-5
d_call: NA
clone_size: few
v_call: TRBV7-9
cdr3_aa: CASSIGSQPQHF
cdr3_nt: TGTGCCAGCAGCATCGGGTCCCAGCCCCAGCATTTT

j_call: TRBJ1-1
d_call: NA
clone_size: NA
v_call: TRBV7-9
cdr3_aa: CTSSPTRRGANTEAFF
cdr3_nt: TGTACCAGCAGCCCCACACGGCGGGGCGCTAACACTGAAGCTTTCTTT

j_call: TRBJ2-1
d_call: TRBD2
clone_size: few
v_call: TRBV28
cdr3_aa: CASSSSGSGVDEQFF
cdr3_nt: TGTGCCAGCAGTTCTAGCGGGAGTGGGGTGGATGAGCAGTTCTTC

j_call: TRBJ2-1
d_call: TRBD2
clone_size: NA
v_call: TRBV6-6
cdr3_aa: CASSYRGTSGQGQFF
cdr3_nt: TGTGCCAGCAGTTACCGGGGGACTAGCGGTCAGGGGCAGTTCTTC

j_call: TRBJ2-1
d_call: TRBD2
clone_size: NA
v_call: TRBV7-2
cdr3_aa: CASSSGTTLNEQFF
cdr3_nt: TGTGCCAGCAGCTCCGGGACTACCCTAAATGAGCAGTTCTTC

j_call: TRBJ2-7
d_call: NA
clone_size: NA
v_call: TRBV18
cdr3_aa: CASSPPGLGYEQYF
cdr3_nt: TGTGCCAGCTCACCCCCCGGGTTGGGCTACGAGCAGTACTTC

j_call: TRBJ2-5
d_call: NA
clone_size: NA
v_call: TRBV10-2
cdr3_aa: CASRRGAGAWETQYF
cdr3_nt: TGCGCCAGCAGAAGGGGGGCGGGAGCCTGGGAGACCCAGTACTTC

j_call: TRBJ1-5
d_call: NA
clone_size: NA
v_call: TRBV7-2
cdr3_aa: CASSLDSGDQPQHF
cdr3_nt: TGTGCCAGCAGCTTAGATTCAGGGGATCAGCCCCAGCATTTT

j_call: TRBJ2-3
d_call: NA
clone_size: NA
v_call: TRBV5-5
cdr3_aa: CASSFSTTDTQYF
cdr3_nt: TGTGCCAGCAGCTTTTCTACCACAGATACGCAGTATTTT

j_call: TRBJ2-7
d_call: NA
clone_size: NA
v_call: TRBV10-2
cdr3_aa: CASRAHRAEQYF
cdr3_nt: TGCGCCAGCAGAGCCCACAGGGCCGAGCAGTACTTC

j_call: TRBJ2-3
d_call: NA
clone_size: NA
v_call: TRBV6-5
cdr3_aa: CASSPLRGTDTQYF
cdr3_nt: TGTGCCAGCAGCCCGCTTCGGGGCACAGATACGCAGTATTTT

j_call: TRBJ2-7
d_call: NA
clone_size: NA
v_call: TRBV10-3
cdr3_aa: CAISESIRGSSYEQYF
cdr3_nt: TGTGCCATCAGTGAGTCGATTAGGGGGTCATCCTACGAGCAGTACTTC

j_call: TRBJ1-2
d_call: NA
clone_size: NA
v_call: TRBV30
cdr3_aa: CAWSVMAGGGYTF
cdr3_nt: TGTGCCTGGAGTGTAATGGCAGGTGGCGGCTACACCTTC

j_call: TRBJ1-2
d_call: NA
clone_size: few
v_call: TRBV27
cdr3_aa: CASSLTGNYGYTF
cdr3_nt: TGTGCCAGCAGCCTGACAGGAAACTATGGCTACACCTTC

j_call: TRBJ2-5
d_call: NA
clone_size: few
v_call: TRBV7-2
cdr3_aa: CASSSTREETQYF
cdr3_nt: TGTGCCAGCAGCTCGACCAGGGAAGAGACCCAGTACTTC

j_call: TRBJ1-5
d_call: TRBD1
clone_size: NA
v_call: TRBV27
cdr3_aa: CASRRRAGQGSFRVGQPQHF
cdr3_nt: TGTGCCAGCAGAAGAAGGGCGGGACAGGGTTCGTTTCGGGTGGGCCAGCCCCAGCATTTT

j_call: TRBJ1-2
d_call: NA
clone_size: NA
v_call: TRBV5-4
cdr3_aa: CASSLGGGTDYGYTF
cdr3_nt: TGTGCCAGCAGCTTGGGGGGAGGGACGGACTATGGCTACACCTTC